The rows below give T cell receptor beta chains drawn from one sample of a study of cytomegalovirus exposure and HLA in healthy donors. Some clones are missing from TCRdb's copy, which holds only in-frame ones; the method was immunoSEQ multiplex PCR. Of more than 95,000 clones in the sample, 75% to 85% were seen once. Sample: PBMCs. Source of these receptors: a man under 40 in good health and CMV-seropositive. The CDR3 runs from the conserved cysteine through the conserved F or W. The D gene is left open where the match is weak. Clone size is stated in some rows and not others, as once, few, many or a class when expanded.

J gene: TRBJ2-2; clone size: NA; V gene: TRBV5-1; D gene: TRBD1; CDR3 DNA: TGCGCCAGCAGCCCGTTCGGGACAGGGAACACCGGGGAGCTGTTTTTT; CDR3 protein: CASSPFGTGNTGELFF
J gene: TRBJ2-3; clone size: once; V gene: TRBV6-4; D gene: NA; CDR3 DNA: TGTGCCAGCAGTGACTCGGGCGGGACCCGGGCCGATACGCAGTATTTT; CDR3 protein: CASSDSGGTRADTQYF
J gene: TRBJ2-3; clone size: NA; V gene: TRBV9; D gene: TRBD1; CDR3 DNA: TGTGCCAGCAGCCCTGTCCTCCCGGGACAGATCCTAGGTACGCAGTATTTT; CDR3 protein: CASSPVLPGQILGTQYF
J gene: TRBJ1-1; clone size: NA; V gene: TRBV7-6; D gene: NA; CDR3 DNA: TGTGCCAGCAGCGCAACCACAGGGCCCACTGAAGCTTTCTTT; CDR3 protein: CASSATTGPTEAFF
J gene: TRBJ2-5; clone size: NA; V gene: TRBV9; D gene: TRBD2; CDR3 DNA: TGTGCCAGCAGCCCAGGAGAGGCTAGCGGGGCATTAAGGGGGACCCAGTACTTC; CDR3 protein: CASSPGEASGALRGTQYF
J gene: TRBJ2-1; clone size: NA; V gene: TRBV13; D gene: TRBD2; CDR3 DNA: TGTGCCAGCGTCAGGGCGGGGGGGCCCCACAATGAGCAGTTCTTC; CDR3 protein: CASVRAGGPHNEQFF
J gene: TRBJ1-1; clone size: NA; V gene: TRBV6-5; D gene: TRBD1; CDR3 DNA: TGTGCCAGCAGCCCCGACAGGGGAGGCTCGGCTTTCTTT; CDR3 protein: CASSPDRGGSAFF
J gene: TRBJ2-6; clone size: NA; V gene: TRBV11-2; D gene: NA; CDR3 DNA: TGTGCCACCCAGGAAAGGGGCTCTGGGGCCAACGTCCTGACTTTC; CDR3 protein: CATQERGSGANVLTF
J gene: TRBJ2-5; clone size: NA; V gene: TRBV11-2; D gene: NA; CDR3 DNA: TGTGCCAGCAGCTTCCGTGGACAGAAACAAGAGACCCAGTACTTC; CDR3 protein: CASSFRGQKQETQYF
J gene: TRBJ2-6; clone size: NA; V gene: TRBV13; D gene: NA; CDR3 DNA: TGTGCCAGCAGCTTAAATAGGGCTGGGGCCAACGGCCTGACTTTC; CDR3 protein: CASSLNRAGANGLTF
J gene: TRBJ1-5; clone size: NA; V gene: TRBV2; D gene: TRBD1; CDR3 DNA: TGTGCCAGCAGCGTGACAGGGATGAGCAATCAGCCCCGGCATTTT; CDR3 protein: CASSVTGMSNQPRHF
J gene: TRBJ2-1; clone size: NA; V gene: TRBV9; D gene: TRBD2; CDR3 DNA: TGTGCCAGCAGCGTAGGACTAGCAATCGGCGAGCAGTTCTTC; CDR3 protein: CASSVGLAIGEQFF
J gene: TRBJ2-7; clone size: once; V gene: TRBV21-1; D gene: NA; CDR3 DNA: TGTGCCAGCAGCAGGGGGACAGGGGCGGACTACGAGCAGTACTTC; CDR3 protein: CASSRGTGADYEQYF
J gene: TRBJ2-1; clone size: NA; V gene: TRBV2; D gene: TRBD2; CDR3 DNA: TGTGCCAGCATTGACTTGGCTAGCGGGGATAATGAGCAGTTCTTC; CDR3 protein: CASIDLASGDNEQFF
J gene: TRBJ2-7; clone size: few; V gene: TRBV27; D gene: NA; CDR3 DNA: TGTGCCAGCAGTTTCTCGGTGAACTACGAGCAGTACTTC; CDR3 protein: CASSFSVNYEQYF
J gene: TRBJ2-3; clone size: NA; V gene: TRBV27; D gene: TRBD1; CDR3 DNA: TGTGCCAGCAGTTCCTTGACAGGGGCCGATACGCAGTATTTT; CDR3 protein: CASSSLTGADTQYF
J gene: TRBJ2-1; clone size: NA; V gene: TRBV30; D gene: TRBD1; CDR3 DNA: TGTGCCTGGAGTGTACGGTACAGGGGCCTCCACAATGAGCAGTTCTTC; CDR3 protein: CAWSVRYRGLHNEQFF